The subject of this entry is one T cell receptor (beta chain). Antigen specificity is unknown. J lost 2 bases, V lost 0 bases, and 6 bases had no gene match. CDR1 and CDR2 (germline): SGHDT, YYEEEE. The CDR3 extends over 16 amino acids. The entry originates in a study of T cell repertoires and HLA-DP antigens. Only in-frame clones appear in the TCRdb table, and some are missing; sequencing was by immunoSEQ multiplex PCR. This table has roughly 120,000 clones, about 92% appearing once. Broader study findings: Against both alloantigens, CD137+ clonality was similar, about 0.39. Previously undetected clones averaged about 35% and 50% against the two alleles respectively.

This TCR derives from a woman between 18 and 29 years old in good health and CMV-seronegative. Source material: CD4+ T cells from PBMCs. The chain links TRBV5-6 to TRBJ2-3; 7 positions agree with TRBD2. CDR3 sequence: CASSLAGGGPTDTQYF. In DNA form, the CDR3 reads TGTGCCAGCAGCTTGGCCGGGGGAGGGCCCACAGATACGCAGTATTTT.